The 4 T cell receptor beta chains presented below share a single source sample, sequenced in a study of T-cell memory formation after mild COVID-19 (dated by TCRdb to the early 2020s). Library preparation was by 5' RACE. Instrument on record: Illumina NovaSeq 6000. The public reads were reprocessed in TCRdb via fastp at Q25 and MiXCR, keeping in-frame beta chains. Rows with one shared CDR3 protein collapse into an entry with the most common genes and DNA. In this sample the table shows approximately 570,000 distinct CDR3 sequences, roughly 18% of which occur a single time. The top ten hold more than 10% of the sample. Sequencing was carried out using PBMCs or a T cell subset sorted from them (not recorded which). These receptors were obtained from an adult woman who had mild COVID-19 (a few samples of this study predate the infection). The sample titles of this study are shuffled in the database, so cell type and time point are left out; the donor was told from shared clones.

This clonotype was seen more than once but under ten times. The chain uses TRBV29-1 and TRBJ2-7; 8 bases fit TRBD1. Trimming at V came to 1 base and at J to 2 bases, leaving 4 bases not matched to a gene. The germline V gene has CDR1 SQVTM and CDR2 ANQGSEA. There are 14 residues in the CDR3. CDR3 residues: CSVEARDRTYEQYF. For the CDR3, the DNA is TGCAGCGTTGAAGCCCGGGACAGGACCTACGAGCAGTACTTC.

This clonotype was counted only a few times. The chain links TRBV6-5 to TRBJ1-2; D perhaps matches TRBD1 (5 bases). Germline assignment: CDR1 MNHEY and CDR2 SVGAGI. This CDR3 contains 13 residues. V was trimmed by 0 bases and J by 6 bases, leaving 8 bases between them. The CDR3 protein is CASSYSGVNGYTF. CDR3 bases: TGTGCCAGCAGTTACTCGGGGGTGAATGGCTACACCTTC.

V gene TRBV21-1 combines with J gene TRBJ2-7. TRBV21-1 corresponds to a pseudogene. The CDR3 has 14 amino acids. CDR3 amino acids: CASSKDRISYEQYF. CDR3 bases: TGTGCCAGCAGCAAGGACAGGATTTCCTACGAGCAGTACTTC.

The CDR3 sequence is CASSKTGLAHNEQFF. The CDR3 DNA reads as TGTGCCAGCAGCAAGACAGGACTAGCCCACAATGAGCAGTTCTTC. The chain joins TRBV9 to TRBJ2-1; 8 bases line up with TRBD2. Germline CDR1 SGDLS, CDR2 YYNGEE. Trimming removed 4 bases from V and 5 bases from J; junction bases left unmatched: 8. This CDR3 is 15 amino acids long. Full variable domain (remainder filled in from reference TRBV9 and TRBJ2-1): DSGVTQTPKHLITATGQRVTLRCSPRSGDLSVYWYQQSLDQGLQFLIQYYNGEERAKGNILERFSAQQFPDLHSELNLSSLELGDSALYFCASSKTGLAHNEQFFGPGTRLTVL.